This is a list of T cell receptor beta chains from one sample in a study of memory CD4+ T cells and cytomegalovirus serostatus. Libraries were prepared by immunoSEQ multiplex PCR; TCRdb keeps only in-frame clonotypes and omits some of them. The sample has about 46,000 clones; 77% are singletons. The specimen sequenced was memory CD4+ T cells from blood. These receptor sequences come from an adult in good health and CMV-seronegative. The CDR3 runs from the conserved cysteine through the conserved F or W. The D gene is left open where the match is weak. Size is omitted from some rows. Given values are once, few, many or a class for expanded clones.

D | J | V | size | CDR3 | DNA
- | TRBJ1-1 | TRBV6-1 | few | CASSDRGLNTEAFF | TGTGCCAGCAGTGACAGGGGTTTGAACACTGAAGCTTTCTTT
TRBD2 | TRBJ2-1 | TRBV25-1 | - | CASSEPSRGGARDEQFF | TGTGCCAGCAGTGAGCCTTCTCGCGGGGGGGCGAGGGATGAGCAGTTCTTC
- | TRBJ2-1 | TRBV6-5 | - | CASSYLSSGVNEQFF | TGTGCCAGCAGTTACTTGTCATCGGGGGTCAATGAGCAGTTCTTC
- | TRBJ2-5 | TRBV27 | - | CASSPSESPGETQYF | TGTGCCAGCAGTCCTTCCGAATCCCCCGGGGAGACCCAGTACTTC
- | TRBJ1-2 | TRBV9 | few | CASSERQGDGYTF | TGTGCCAGCAGCGAACGGCAGGGCGATGGCTACACCTTC
TRBD1 | TRBJ2-2 | TRBV27 | - | CASSGDRAAGELFF | TGTGCCAGCAGTGGGGACAGGGCGGCCGGGGAGCTGTTTTTT
TRBD2 | TRBJ2-3 | TRBV10-3 | - | CAISESAGGRPGDTQYF | TGTGCCATCAGTGAGTCGGCGGGGGGGCGTCCGGGTGATACGCAGTATTTT
TRBD2 | TRBJ2-1 | TRBV5-1 | - | CASSSTPGTSGSYNEQFF | TGCGCCAGCAGCTCCACCCCCGGGACTAGCGGCTCCTACAATGAGCAGTTCTTC
TRBD2 | TRBJ2-7 | TRBV5-1 | few | CASTFVGLASDEQYF | TGCGCCAGCACATTTGTCGGACTAGCTTCAGACGAGCAGTACTTC
TRBD1 | TRBJ1-4 | TRBV12-5 | - | CASGLVDGTGETNEKLFF | TGTGCTAGTGGTTTGGTAGATGGGACAGGAGAAACTAATGAAAAACTGTTTTTT
TRBD2 | TRBJ2-3 | TRBV7-3 | - | CASSPPSGDTQYF | TGTGCCAGCAGCCCGCCTAGCGGGGATACGCAGTATTTT
- | TRBJ1-2 | TRBV19 | - | CASSFTGNYGYTF | TGTGCCAGTAGTTTCACAGGGAACTATGGCTACACCTTC
- | TRBJ2-1 | TRBV4-1 | - | CASSQVDIIHYNEQFF | TGCGCCAGCAGCCAAGTCGACATCATACACTACAATGAGCAGTTCTTC